The rows below give T cell receptor beta chains drawn from one sample of a study of cytomegalovirus exposure and HLA in healthy donors. This table comes from immunoSEQ multiplex PCR, and its TCRdb copy is limited to in-frame clones, with some not included. Of approximately 190,000 clones detected, around 83% appear once; the ten largest clones hold roughly an eighth. The sequenced material came from PBMCs. These receptors were collected from a woman aged 25 to 39 in good health and CMV-seropositive. The CDR3 runs from the conserved cysteine through the conserved F or W. The D gene is left open where the match is weak. Only part of the rows carry a size: once, few, many, or a class if the clone is expanded.

TRBJ1-1 NA NA TRBV6-1 CASSEALSVSNTEAFF TGTGCCAGCAGTGAAGCGCTATCCGTGTCGAACACTGAAGCTTTCTTT
TRBJ2-2 NA NA TRBV7-8 CASSSREQNTGELFF TGTGCCAGCAGCTCTCGGGAACAGAACACCGGGGAGCTGTTTTTT
TRBJ2-7 NA NA TRBV4-2 CASSQGQNEQYF TGTGCCAGCAGCCAGGGACAAAACGAGCAGTACTTC
TRBJ2-2 NA NA TRBV7-2 CASSLVTLNTGELFF TGTGCCAGCAGCTTGGTTACTTTGAACACCGGGGAGCTGTTTTTT
TRBJ2-5 NA NA TRBV5-1 CASSGGQEETQYF TGCGCCAGCAGCGGGGGACAAGAAGAGACCCAGTACTTC
TRBJ1-4 NA NA TRBV6-6 CASSYSNEVGEKLFF TGTGCCAGCAGTTACTCGAACGAGGTTGGCGAAAAACTGTTTTTT
TRBJ2-1 NA NA TRBV9 CASSVDSVRGNEQFF TGTGCCAGCAGCGTAGATAGTGTACGTGGCAATGAGCAGTTCTTC
TRBJ1-2 NA NA TRBV6-6 CASSYTPQTRGTF TGTGCCAGCAGTTATACTCCCCAAACCCGGGGCACCTTC
TRBJ2-3 NA TRBD1 TRBV7-8 CASSPRLRQGTDTQYF TGTGCCAGCAGCCCGCGCTTGAGACAGGGGACAGATACGCAGTATTTT
TRBJ2-3 few TRBD1 TRBV7-9 CASSAPGGLLGSTDTQYF TGTGCCAGCAGCGCCCCAGGGGGCCTCCTCGGAAGCACAGATACGCAGTATTTT
TRBJ1-1 NA TRBD1 TRBV2 CASSRDSYTEAFF TGTGCCAGCAGTCGGGACAGTTACACTGAAGCTTTCTTT
TRBJ1-2 NA NA TRBV6-5 CASSAHRDYGYTF TGTGCCAGCAGTGCTCACCGCGACTATGGCTACACCTTC
TRBJ1-2 few NA TRBV15 CATSRERSGYTF TGTGCCACCAGCAGAGAGAGAAGCGGCTACACCTTC
TRBJ1-4 NA TRBD1 TRBV18 CASSPRTGEVAGEKLFF TGTGCCAGCTCACCGCGGACAGGGGAGGTTGCTGGCGAAAAACTGTTTTTT
TRBJ2-2 NA NA TRBV27 CASSPPPGNTGELFF TGTGCCAGCAGCCCCCCGCCGGGGAACACCGGGGAGCTGTTTTTT
TRBJ2-7 NA NA TRBV6-6 CASSYGSGHAYEQYF TGTGCCAGCAGTTACGGATCGGGACATGCCTACGAGCAGTACTTC
TRBJ2-1 NA TRBD2 TRBV19 CASRQGGLADNEQFF TGTGCCAGTCGTCAGGGGGGACTAGCGGACAATGAGCAGTTCTTC
TRBJ2-3 NA NA TRBV4-1 CASSQDGSASVYTQYF TGCGCCAGCAGCCAAGATGGGAGCGCTAGCGTTTATACGCAGTATTTT
TRBJ2-7 once TRBD2 TRBV27 CASREREGRGQYF TGTGCCAGCAGGGAGCGGGAGGGCCGGGGGCAGTACTTC
TRBJ1-2 NA TRBD1 TRBV4-1 CASSQWTGEDYGYTF TGCGCCAGCAGCCAATGGACAGGGGAGGACTATGGCTACACCTTC
TRBJ2-1 NA TRBD2 TRBV7-2 CASSSPRAGVVYNEQFF TGTGCCAGCAGCTCCCCGAGAGCGGGAGTAGTTTACAATGAGCAGTTCTTC
TRBJ1-1 few NA TRBV7-2 CASSVVSRAFF TGTGCCAGCAGTGTGGTCAGTCGCGCTTTCTTT
TRBJ2-7 NA NA TRBV9 CASSVTWANEQYF TGTGCCAGCAGCGTTACATGGGCTAACGAGCAGTACTTC
TRBJ1-5 NA NA TRBV6-1 CASSEAGQLGQHF TGTGCCAGCAGTGAAGCCGGACAGCTGGGACAGCATTTT
TRBJ2-1 NA TRBD1 TRBV6-5 CASGSQGFNEQFF TGTGCCAGCGGTTCACAGGGGTTCAATGAGCAGTTCTTC
TRBJ2-1 NA NA TRBV20-1 CSALNNEQFF TGCAGTGCTCTTAACAATGAGCAGTTCTTC
TRBJ2-7 NA TRBD1 TRBV27 CASRDRLGEQYF TGTGCCAGCCGGGACAGGTTAGGAGAGCAGTACTTC
TRBJ1-5 NA NA TRBV28 CASGGDQPQHF TGTGCCAGTGGGGGGGATCAGCCCCAGCATTTT
TRBJ2-1 NA TRBD2 TRBV5-1 CASSFDLAGGYNEQFF TGCGCCAGCAGCTTTGATCTAGCGGGGGGCTACAATGAGCAGTTCTTC
TRBJ2-7 NA NA TRBV6-5 CASSYRGGSHEQYF TGTGCCAGCAGTTACCGTGGGGGCTCCCACGAGCAGTACTTC
TRBJ1-1 few NA TRBV19 CATKGAMNTEAFF TGTGCCACAAAAGGGGCGATGAACACTGAAGCTTTCTTT
TRBJ2-1 NA TRBD2 TRBV27 CASSLLAGVHNEQFF TGTGCCAGCAGTTTACTAGCGGGAGTCCACAATGAGCAGTTCTTC
TRBJ2-7 NA TRBD1 TRBV27 CASSSAGTGAYEQYF TGTGCCAGCAGTTCCGCCGGGACAGGGGCCTACGAGCAGTACTTC
TRBJ2-1 NA NA TRBV19 CASRPGGSYVEQFF TGTGCCAGTAGGCCCGGCGGAAGCTACGTAGAGCAGTTCTTC
TRBJ1-2 NA TRBD1 TRBV30 CAWTDRNYGYTF TGTGCCTGGACGGACAGGAACTATGGCTACACCTTC
TRBJ2-7 NA TRBD1 TRBV27 CASSFLPRQGAPYEQYF TGTGCCAGCAGTTTCCTACCTAGACAGGGGGCTCCCTACGAGCAGTACTTC
TRBJ2-1 NA NA TRBV30 CAWEGVTRGSEQFF TGTGCCTGGGAGGGGGTAACCCGAGGCAGTGAGCAGTTCTTC
TRBJ1-1 NA NA TRBV19 CASNHGGMNTEAFF TGTGCCAGTAACCACGGGGGGATGAACACTGAAGCTTTCTTT
TRBJ1-5 NA TRBD1 TRBV6-6 CASSYGQGASQPQHF TGTGCCAGCAGTTACGGTCAGGGGGCGAGTCAGCCCCAGCATTTT
TRBJ1-5 NA NA TRBV2 CASSDTGLSNQPQHF TGTGCCAGCAGTGACACCGGTTTGAGCAATCAGCCCCAGCATTTT
TRBJ2-6 NA NA TRBV6-5 CASSYLRGSGANVLTF TGTGCCAGCAGTTACCTCAGGGGCTCTGGGGCCAACGTCCTGACTTTC
TRBJ2-3 NA TRBD2 TRBV6-1 CATRESGTDTQYF TGTGCAACGCGGGAGTCGGGCACAGATACGCAGTATTTT
TRBJ2-7 NA NA TRBV9 CASSVGASFSSYEQYF TGTGCCAGCAGCGTAGGAGCCTCATTTAGCTCCTACGAGCAGTACTTC
TRBJ1-5 NA NA TRBV7-6 CASSLGAGGNQPQHF TGTGCCAGCAGCTTAGGCGCAGGAGGAAATCAGCCCCAGCATTTT
TRBJ2-5 once TRBD1 TRBV6-1 CASSADRGRETQYF TGTGCCAGCAGTGCTGACAGGGGGCGAGAGACCCAGTACTTC
TRBJ2-7 NA TRBD2 TRBV5-6 CASSFFSLGAGVISGEQYF TGTGCCAGCAGCTTTTTCTCGTTAGGAGCGGGAGTTATATCTGGCGAGCAGTACTTC
TRBJ2-5 NA NA TRBV19 CASSMQGNKEETQYF TGTGCCAGTAGTATGCAGGGAAATAAGGAAGAGACCCAGTACTTC
TRBJ2-2 NA NA TRBV6-5 CASSFRSGGTTGELFF TGTGCCAGCAGTTTCCGATCGGGCGGGACTACCGGGGAGCTGTTTTTT
TRBJ2-1 NA TRBD2 TRBV6-1 CASSRNGRNDEQFF TGTGCCAGCAGCCGAAACGGGAGGAACGATGAGCAGTTCTTC
TRBJ1-5 NA TRBD1 TRBV2 CASSEGQLDTQPQHF TGTGCCAGCAGTGAGGGACAGCTCGACACCCAGCCCCAGCATTTT
TRBJ2-7 NA NA TRBV28 CASSLGSTSGDEQYF TGTGCCAGCAGTTTAGGGTCCACCTCAGGTGACGAGCAGTACTTC
TRBJ2-7 NA NA TRBV27 CASSLYRGSYEQYF TGTGCCAGCAGTTTGTATAGGGGTTCCTACGAGCAGTACTTC
TRBJ2-7 NA NA TRBV27 CASQSPGHRSSYEQYF TGTGCCAGTCAATCCCCGGGACATAGGAGCTCCTACGAGCAGTACTTC
TRBJ2-5 NA NA TRBV4-2 CASSQDSGRGRETQYF TGTGCCAGCAGCCAAGATTCCGGGAGAGGGAGAGAGACCCAGTACTTC
TRBJ2-1 NA NA TRBV27 CASSIGTQGGESEQFF TGTGCCAGCAGCATCGGGACCCAAGGAGGGGAATCTGAGCAGTTCTTC
TRBJ1-2 few NA TRBV29-1 CSTFTTAGYTF TGCAGCACATTTACGACAGCCGGCTACACCTTC